One and the same sample provided the 7 T cell receptor beta chains below, sequenced in a study of T cells after yellow fever vaccination. Each CDR3 protein is one row after TCRdb ran MiXCR on the 5' RACE reads. The table has roughly 100,000 distinct CDR3 sequences, more than 7.5% seen once. The sequenced sample was CD8+ T cells not binding an NS4B(214-222) dextramer, sorted from PBMCs, obtained around 14 days after the first yellow fever vaccination. Every receptor here comes from a man in his late teens or twenties who received the YFV17D yellow fever vaccine.

In its sample, this clonotype was seen a few times. The chain combines TRBV27 with TRBJ2-6, with D perhaps given as TRBD1 or TRBD2 (6 bases each). V lost 2 bases and J 12 bases, leaving 17 bases between the germline ends. CDR3 size: 15 residues. Germline CDR1 and CDR2: MNHEY and SMNVEV (reference sequence). As DNA, the CDR3 is TGTGCCAGCAGTTTAACAGGGACTCTGTCCGGCGTCCTGACTTTC. Protein sequence: CASSLTGTLSGVLTF.

This clonotype came up a few times. This rearrangement joins TRBV25-1 to TRBJ2-7; D ambiguous. Germline V gene sequence: CDR1 MGHDK, CDR2 SYGVNS. With 0 bases removed from V and 3 bases from J, the gap between germline ends came to 12 bases. CDR3 length: 15 residues. The CDR3 protein is CASSEYGPKGYEQYF. CDR3 nucleotide sequence: TGTGCCAGCAGTGAATATGGGCCCAAGGGCTACGAGCAGTACTTC.

A few counts support this clonotype. Written as DNA, the CDR3 is TGTGCCAGCAGCTTACTTTCGGGTAGCGGGGGGCCCTGGAAGACCCAGTACTTC. Its protein product is CASSLLSGSGGPWKTQYF. The gene calls are TRBV11-2 and TRBJ2-5; TRBD2 matches at 10 bases. V dropped 2 bases and J dropped 6; count of bases not matched to a gene: 15. Germline CDR1 is SGHAT and CDR2 is FQNNGV. The CDR3 contains 18 residues. The full variable domain, with the rest looked up from reference TRBV11-2 and TRBJ2-5, is EAGVAQSPRYKIIEKRQSVAFWCNPISGHATLYWYQQILGQGPKLLIQFQNNGVVDDSQLPKDRFSAERLKGVDSTLKIQPAKLEDSAVYLCASSLLSGSGGPWKTQYFGPGTRLLVL.

This clonotype has a count of ten or more. The chain couples TRBV12-3 or TRBV12-4 to TRBJ1-3, with a tentative D call TRBD1 (5 bases). The CDR3 totals 15 residues. The V end was cut by 7 bases, the J end by 0 bases, with 13 bases between. CDR3 residues: CASNHPTVSGNTIYF. The CDR3 nucleotides read TGTGCCAGCAACCACCCGACAGTCTCTGGAAACACCATATATTTT.

This chain links TRBV12-3 or TRBV12-4 with TRBJ1-1; tentative D call: TRBD1 (5 bases). Trimming took off 7 bases at V and 1 base at J, with 16 bases between the two ends. CDR3 length: 15 amino acids. DNA for the CDR3: TGTGCCAGCACCTCCCCGAGGGGAACGAACACTGAAGCTTTCTTT. It codes for CASTSPRGTNTEAFF.

This chain joins TRBV6-1 and TRBJ1-5; D call uncertain. This CDR3 region has 12 residues. The germline V gene has CDR1 MNHNS and CDR2 SASEGT. The ends were cut back, 4 bases at V and 7 bases at J, with 8 bases in the middle. The CDR3 DNA reads TGTGCCAGCAGTGTCTCCGGCCAGCCCCAGCATTTT. It codes for CASSVSGQPQHF.

The gene calls are TRBV18 and TRBJ2-3; either TRBD1 or TRBD2 may supply D (5 bases each). The CDR3 totals 18 residues. Trimming removed 7 bases from V and 4 bases from J, with 27 bases in between. Germline lookup yields CDR1 KGHSH and CDR2 LQKENI. This CDR3 is CASCTPRGTGTESDTQYF. The CDR3 nucleotides are TGTGCCAGCTGCACTCCCCGGGGTACCGGGACGGAATCAGATACGCAGTATTTT.